Below, one T cell receptor beta chain is given with its context. What it binds is unknown. TCRdb reanalysed the 5' RACE reads using MiXCR and keeps one entry per CDR3 protein. The sample lists nearly 900,000 distinct CDR3 sequences, approximately 13% seen once, with roughly 1.5% in the top ten. V dropped 3 bases and J dropped 4 bases, with 20 bases sitting between them. CDR3 length: 16 residues. Germline CDR1 and CDR2: DFQATT and SNEGSKA (reference sequence). The data stem from a study of identical twins. Study outcomes and limitations: Excess sharing between twins was weaker in beta out-of-frame sequences. Abundant beta clonotypes from cord blood had fewer insertions, unlike memory repertoires, which showed none.

This sample also belongs to another study, concerning yellow fever vaccine responses in identical twins.

This receptor was taken from a woman aged 18-30 years in good health. Source material: PBMCs. The rearrangement links TRBV20-1 to TRBJ2-3; D might be TRBD1 (5 bases). CDR3 loop: CSARGWSLGVADTQYF. The CDR3 region has the DNA TGCAGTGCTAGGGGTTGGTCCCTAGGGGTTGCAGATACGCAGTATTTT.